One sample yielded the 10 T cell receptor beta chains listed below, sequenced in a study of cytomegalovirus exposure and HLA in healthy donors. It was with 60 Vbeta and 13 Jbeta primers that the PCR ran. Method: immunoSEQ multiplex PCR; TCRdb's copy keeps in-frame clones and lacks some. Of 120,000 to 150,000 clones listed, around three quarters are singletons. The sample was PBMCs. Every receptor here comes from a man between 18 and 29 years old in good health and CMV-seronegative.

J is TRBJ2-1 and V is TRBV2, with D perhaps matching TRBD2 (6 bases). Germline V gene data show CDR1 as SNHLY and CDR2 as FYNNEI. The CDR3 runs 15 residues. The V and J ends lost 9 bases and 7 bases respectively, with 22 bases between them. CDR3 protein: CASRSRDSQGNEQFF. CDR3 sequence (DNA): TGTGCCAGTAGGTCCCGGGACTCCCAAGGGAATGAGCAGTTCTTC.

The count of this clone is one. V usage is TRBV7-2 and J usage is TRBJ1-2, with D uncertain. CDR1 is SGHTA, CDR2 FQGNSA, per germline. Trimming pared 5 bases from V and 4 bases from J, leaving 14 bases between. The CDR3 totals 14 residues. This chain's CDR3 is CASSPGGAGYGYTF. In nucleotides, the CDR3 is TGTGCCAGCAGCCCCGGAGGAGCCGGCTATGGCTACACCTTC.

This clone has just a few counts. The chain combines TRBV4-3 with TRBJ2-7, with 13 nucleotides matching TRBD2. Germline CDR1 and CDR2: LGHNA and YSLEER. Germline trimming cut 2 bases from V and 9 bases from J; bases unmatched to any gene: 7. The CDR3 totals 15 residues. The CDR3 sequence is CASSQIRTSGGGQYF. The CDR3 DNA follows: TGCGCCAGCAGCCAAATCCGGACTAGCGGGGGCGGGCAGTACTTC.

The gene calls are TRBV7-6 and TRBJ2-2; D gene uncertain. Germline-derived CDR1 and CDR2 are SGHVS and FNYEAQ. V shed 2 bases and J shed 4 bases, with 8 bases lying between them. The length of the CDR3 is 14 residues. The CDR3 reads CASSLSRVTGELFF. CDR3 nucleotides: TGTGCCAGCAGCTTAAGTCGGGTCACCGGGGAGCTGTTTTTT.

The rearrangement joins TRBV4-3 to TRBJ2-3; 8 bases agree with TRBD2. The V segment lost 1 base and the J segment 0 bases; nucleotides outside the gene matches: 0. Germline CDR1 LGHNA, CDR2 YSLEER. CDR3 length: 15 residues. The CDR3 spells CASSQGGGSTDTQYF. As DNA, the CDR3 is TGCGCCAGCAGCCAAGGCGGGGGGAGCACAGATACGCAGTATTTT.

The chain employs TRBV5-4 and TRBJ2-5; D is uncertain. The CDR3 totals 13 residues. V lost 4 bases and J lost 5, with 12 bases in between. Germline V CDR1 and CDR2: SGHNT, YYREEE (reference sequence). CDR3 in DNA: TGTGCCAGCAGCCCCTACTATTTGGAGACCCAGTACTTC. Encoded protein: CASSPYYLETQYF.

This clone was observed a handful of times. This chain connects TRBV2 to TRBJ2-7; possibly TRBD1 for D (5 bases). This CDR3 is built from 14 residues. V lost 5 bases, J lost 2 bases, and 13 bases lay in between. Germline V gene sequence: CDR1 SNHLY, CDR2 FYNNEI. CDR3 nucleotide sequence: TGTGCCAGCAGTTCACAAACAGGACCCTACGAGCAGTACTTC. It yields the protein CASSSQTGPYEQYF.

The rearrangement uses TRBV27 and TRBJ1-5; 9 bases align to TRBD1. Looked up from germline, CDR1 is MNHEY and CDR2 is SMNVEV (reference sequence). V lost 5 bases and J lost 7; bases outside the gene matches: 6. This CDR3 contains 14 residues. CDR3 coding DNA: TGTGCCAGCAGTCCGACAGGGGGTGGACAGCCCCAGCATTTT. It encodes CASSPTGGGQPQHF.

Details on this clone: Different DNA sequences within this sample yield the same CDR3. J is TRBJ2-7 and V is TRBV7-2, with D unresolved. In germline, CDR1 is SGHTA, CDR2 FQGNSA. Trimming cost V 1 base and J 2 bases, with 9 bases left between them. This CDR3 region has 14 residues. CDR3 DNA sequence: TGTGCCAGCAGCTTAGGTGGCGGTACCTACGAGCAGTACTTC. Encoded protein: CASSLGGGTYEQYF.

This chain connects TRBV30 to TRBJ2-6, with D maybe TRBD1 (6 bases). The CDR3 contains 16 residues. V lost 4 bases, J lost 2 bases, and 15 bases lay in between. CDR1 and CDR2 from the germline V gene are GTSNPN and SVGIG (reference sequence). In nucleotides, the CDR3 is TGTGCCTGGACACGGACAGCTAGCACTGGGGCCAACGTCCTGACTTTC. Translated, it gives CAWTRTASTGANVLTF. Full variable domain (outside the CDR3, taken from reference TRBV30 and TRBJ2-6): SQTIHQWPATLVQPVGSPLSLECTVEGTSNPNLYWYRQAAGRGLQLLFYSVGIGQISSEVPQNLSASRPQDRQFILSSKKLLLSDSGFYLCAWTRTASTGANVLTFGAGSRLTVL.